The 3 T cell receptor beta chains below were found in one sample sequenced in a study of human T cells and chemical hapten exposure. Time point of the sample: pre-sensitization, week 0. The treatment denotes: therapeutic diphenylcyclopropenone sensitization with weekly scalp DPC. TCRdb re-analysed the RACE reads in MiXCR, keeping a single row per CDR3 protein. The profile covers about 250,000 distinct CDR3 sequences, with roughly 7.4% appearing a single time and more than 0.95% taken by the ten largest. The sequences come from whole blood, collected in connection with sensitization to the hapten diphenylcyclopropenone (DPC). These receptors were collected from a man between 18 and 29 years old with alopecia areata. Some clones in this sample may be carry-over from other donors' samples.

This clonotype occurred many times. The chain joins TRBV10-3 to TRBJ2-5; D is ambiguous. Trimming left V 0 bases short and J 4 bases short, with 3 bases between. The CDR3 has 12 amino acids. The germline CDR1 and CDR2 sequences are ENHRY and SYGVKD. Here the CDR3 reads CAISESRETQYF. CDR3 coding DNA: TGTGCCATCAGTGAGTCGAGAGAGACCCAGTACTTC.

The V and J genes are TRBV7-2 and TRBJ1-2, with TRBD1 as a possible D gene (6 bases). Germline CDR1 reads SGHTA; CDR2 reads FQGNSA. V was trimmed by 7 bases and J by 4 bases, leaving 16 bases between them. This CDR3 is 14 amino acids long. CDR3 region: CASTPRGGLYGYTF. CDR3 nucleotide sequence: TGTGCCAGCACCCCGAGGGGGGGCCTCTATGGCTACACCTTC.

The chain combines TRBV9 with TRBJ2-7, with D tentatively TRBD2 (5 bases). The V gene lost 3 bases and the J gene lost 0 bases, with 10 bases spanning the gap. The CDR3 runs 14 residues. The germline V gene encodes CDR1 SGDLS and CDR2 YYNGEE. The chain's CDR3 is CASSGTSYSYEQYF. The CDR3 nucleotides are TGTGCCAGCAGCGGAACTAGTTACTCCTACGAGCAGTACTTC.